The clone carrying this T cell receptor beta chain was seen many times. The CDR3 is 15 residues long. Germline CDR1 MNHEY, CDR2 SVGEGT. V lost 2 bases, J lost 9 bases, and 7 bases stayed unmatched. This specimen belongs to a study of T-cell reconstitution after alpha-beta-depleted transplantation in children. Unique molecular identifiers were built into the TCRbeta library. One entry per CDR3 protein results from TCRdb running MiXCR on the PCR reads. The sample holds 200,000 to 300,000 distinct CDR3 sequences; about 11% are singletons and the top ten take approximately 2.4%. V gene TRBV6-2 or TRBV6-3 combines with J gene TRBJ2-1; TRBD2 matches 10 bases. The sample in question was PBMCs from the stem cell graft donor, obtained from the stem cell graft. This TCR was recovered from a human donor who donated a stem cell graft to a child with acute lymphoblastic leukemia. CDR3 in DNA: TGTGCCAGCAGTTACGCCCTAGCGGGGGCTAGTGAGCAGTTCTTC. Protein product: CASSYALAGASEQFF.